These 29 T cell receptor beta chains were all obtained from the same sample, sequenced in a study of molecular identifiers for immune sequencing clone quantification. Each CDR3 protein gets one entry after TCRdb re-called the PCR reads with MiXCR. Of fewer than 350,000 distinct CDR3 sequences listed, roughly a quarter are singletons. The sequencing input was naive CD8+ T cells from blood, with Jurkat cell RNA spiked in. Described subset: FACS-sorted CD8+CD4-CCR7+CD45RA+ naive T cells. These receptors were obtained from a human donor in good health. Some libraries in this study had Jurkat cell RNA spiked in.

The V call is TRBV9, the J call TRBJ2-5; 8 nucleotides agree with TRBD1. CDR1 SGDLS and CDR2 YYNGEE come from the germline V gene. This CDR3 has 14 amino acids. V lost 4 bases, J lost 13 bases, and 15 bases stayed unmatched. CDR3: CASSLSGGAAPPYF. CDR3 bases: TGTGCCAGCAGCCTATCAGGGGGCGCCGCGCCCCCGTACTTC.

This clonotype turned up a few times. The J gene is TRBJ1-1, the V gene TRBV13; D is possibly TRBD1 (5 bases). The CDR3 totals 16 residues. Trimming took 4 bases from V and 4 from J, leaving 19 bases between them. CDR1 PRHDT and CDR2 FYEKMQ come from the germline V gene (reference sequence). CDR3 DNA sequence: TGTGCCAGCAGCTCCCCTTTGGGACGGCGCGGCACTGAAGCTTTCTTT. Protein product: CASSSPLGRRGTEAFF.

This clonotype appeared a few times. The chain has TRBV5-1 and TRBJ2-7, with TRBD1 matching 7 bases. CDR1 and CDR2 (germline): SGHRS, YFSETQ. This CDR3 region has 14 residues. After removal of 4 bases from V and 7 bases from J, the junction contained 11 bases not matched to a gene. The CDR3 loop reads CASSAQRGPEEQYF. The CDR3, as DNA: TGCGCCAGCAGCGCCCAAAGGGGGCCAGAGGAGCAGTACTTC.

With respect to this clonotype: A read error is possible here, since a much larger clone lies one base away. The V and J genes are TRBV2 and TRBJ1-1; the D gene is possibly TRBD1 (6 bases). V lost 7 bases, J lost 3 bases, and 27 bases lay in between. CDR3 size: 18 residues. CDR1 SNHLY and CDR2 FYNNEI come from the germline V gene. In DNA, the CDR3 is TGTGCCAGCAACGCCCACGTTGGGGGGGCCAGTGAGGACACTGAAGCTTTCTTT. As protein: CASNAHVGGASEDTEAFF.

A remark on this clonotype: A single base separates this from a much larger clone, so it may be a read error. V and J are TRBV30 and TRBJ2-3, with D possibly being TRBD1 (5 bases). Germline values: CDR1 GTSNPN, CDR2 SVGIG (reference sequence). CDR3 length: 15 amino acids. The CDR3 sequence: CAWSPTAFGTDTHYF. In DNA form, the CDR3 reads TGTGCCTGGAGTCCGACAGCTTTTGGCACAGATACGCATTATTTT. Based on the CDR3 plus reference TRBV30 and TRBJ2-3, the full variable domain is SQTIHQWPATLVQPVGSPLSLECTVEGTSNPNLYWYRQAAGRGLQLLFYSVGIGQISSEVPQNLSASRPQDRQFILSSKKLLLSDSGFYLCAWSPTAFGTDTHYFGPGTRLTVL.

This clonotype was seen at least ten times. V usage is TRBV7-9 and J usage is TRBJ2-7; D is possibly TRBD1 (7 bases). CDR1 and CDR2 (germline): SEHNR, FQNEAQ (reference sequence). The CDR3 runs to 15 residues. Trimming took 4 bases from V and 4 from J, leaving 17 bases between them. The CDR3 reads CASSSRDSSFYEQYF. Written as DNA, the CDR3 is TGTGCCAGCAGCTCGCGGGACAGCTCTTTTTACGAGCAGTACTTC.

This clonotype was picked up many times. This sequence joins TRBV7-2 and TRBJ2-3, with D possibly called TRBD1 or TRBD2 (6 bases each). Trimming shortened V by 5 bases and J by 4 bases, and 16 bases separated the two germline ends. The CDR3 extends over 15 amino acids. Germline assignment: CDR1 SGHTA and CDR2 FQGNSA. The CDR3, as DNA: TGTGCCAGCAGCCCAGGGGTAGTAGCGGCAGATACGCAGTATTTT. Its protein product is CASSPGVVAADTQYF.

CDR3 protein: CAWSLGRINEQFF. In nucleotides, the CDR3 is TGTGCCTGGAGTCTAGGGAGGATCAATGAGCAGTTCTTC. The chain recombines TRBV30 with TRBJ2-1, with a tentative D call TRBD2 (6 bases). Looked up from germline, CDR1 is GTSNPN and CDR2 is SVGIG (reference sequence). Trimming took 2 bases from V and 6 from J, leaving 11 bases between them. This CDR3 has 13 amino acids.

The V and J genes are TRBV27 and TRBJ2-3; TRBD2 matches at 9 bases. Germline CDR1 reads MNHEY; CDR2 reads SMNVEV (reference sequence). The CDR3 extends over 16 amino acids. The trim removed 5 bases at V and 0 bases at J, leaving 6 bases unmatched. The CDR3 is CASSPLAGLSTDTQYF. CDR3 nucleotides: TGTGCCAGCAGTCCTCTAGCGGGACTTAGCACAGATACGCAGTATTTT.

The sample holds a few counts of this clonotype. This chain connects TRBV6-2 or TRBV6-3 to TRBJ2-7, with TRBD2 matching 7 bases. The V segment lost 8 bases and the J segment 5 bases; nucleotides outside the gene matches: 15. The CDR3 sequence is 15 residues long. Germline loops: CDR1 MNHEY, CDR2 SVGEGT. CDR3 in DNA: TGTGCCAGCTGCCCTTTTGGGGGTCTAGCGGACGAGCAGTACTTC. Protein product: CASCPFGGLADEQYF.

J is TRBJ2-5 and V is TRBV4-2, with D perhaps matching TRBD1 (5 bases). This CDR3 spans 17 amino acids. CDR1 is LGHNA and CDR2 is YNFKEQ in the germline V gene. V lost 4 bases and J lost 2, with 20 bases in between. The DNA of the CDR3 is TGTGCCAGCAGCCTAGAGGTAGTAGTTTACAGGCAAGAGACCCAGTACTTC. Its protein is CASSLEVVVYRQETQYF.

This clonotype was seen many times. The chain uses TRBV4-2 and TRBJ2-6; D remains unclear. CDR1 is LGHNA and CDR2 is YNFKEQ in the germline V gene. This CDR3 spans 15 amino acids. Trimming removed 0 bases at V and 1 base at J, with 4 bases between. CDR3 nucleotides: TGTGCCAGCAGCCAAGATGGTTCTGGGGCCAACGTCCTGACTTTC. Amino acids: CASSQDGSGANVLTF.

The rearrangement uses TRBV29-1 and TRBJ2-5; D is ambiguous. Looked up from germline, CDR1 is SQVTM and CDR2 is ANQGSEA. The CDR3 covers 12 residues. Trimming pared 4 bases from V and 3 bases from J, leaving 9 bases between. CDR3 loop: CSVGASKETQYF. The DNA for the CDR3 is TGCAGCGTTGGAGCTTCTAAAGAGACCCAGTACTTC.

This clonotype was seen a handful of times. The J gene is TRBJ2-7, the V gene TRBV20-1; no reliable D call. Germline CDR1 is DFQATT and CDR2 is SNEGSKA (reference sequence). V was clipped by 5 bases and J by 6 bases, with 14 bases between them. This CDR3 has 12 residues. The CDR3 is CSAANGEAEQYF. Written as DNA, the CDR3 is TGCAGTGCTGCCAACGGAGAGGCCGAGCAGTACTTC.

Concerning this clonotype itself: The junction shows a germline mismatch at one end, possibly a read error. The gene calls are TRBV30 and TRBJ2-1, with D unresolved. CDR3 length equals 14 residues. Germline lookup yields CDR1 GTSNPN and CDR2 SVGIG (reference sequence). CDR3 bases: TGTGCCTGGGCCGACGGACGCTCCTACAATGGGCAGTTCTTC. Protein product: CAWADGRSYNGQFF.

Of note for this clonotype: Just one base apart from a much larger clone, this may be a read error. The chain combines TRBV29-1 with TRBJ2-3; 11 bases fit TRBD1. CDR3 length equals 13 residues. The J segment lost 11 bases and the V segment lost 4 bases, leaving 8 bases of the junction unmatched. CDR1 and CDR2 from the germline V gene are SQVTM and ANQGSEA. This CDR3 reads CSVGRGGQGEQYF. CDR3 nucleotide sequence: TGCAGCGTTGGAAGGGGGGGACAGGGGGAGCAGTATTTT.

This clonotype was seen a few times. J is TRBJ2-5 and V is TRBV7-9; D perhaps matches TRBD2 (6 bases). V was shortened by 8 bases and J by 2 bases, with 15 bases between the two germline ends. Germline assignment: CDR1 SEHNR and CDR2 FQNEAQ (reference sequence). This CDR3 region has 14 residues. CDR3 DNA sequence: TGTGCCAGCCTCCCCGCGGGAAGACAAGAGACCCAGTACTTC. The encoded protein is CASLPAGRQETQYF. The full variable domain, in which reference TRBV7-9 and TRBJ2-5 provide the parts outside the CDR3, is DTGVSQNPRHKITKRGQNVTFRCDPISEHNRLYWYRQTLGQGPEFLTYFQNEAQLEKSRLLSDRFSAERPKGSFSTLEIQRTEQGDSAMYLCASLPAGRQETQYFGPGTRLLVL.

This clonotype has only a few counts. This rearrangement joins TRBV11-2 to TRBJ2-3; 10 bases agree with TRBD2. V lost 4 bases to trimming and J lost 6 bases; unmatched junction nucleotides: 4. The CDR3 has 14 residues. Germline V gives CDR1 SGHAT, CDR2 FQNNGV. The CDR3 coding sequence is TGTGCCAGCAGCTCTAGCGGGGGACCGGATACGCAGTATTTT. Translation gives CASSSSGGPDTQYF.

The rearrangement links TRBV29-1 to TRBJ2-1, with TRBD2 identical over 7 bases. Germline lookup yields CDR1 SQVTM and CDR2 ANQGSEA. This CDR3 region has 15 residues. The V gene end was trimmed by 0 bases and the J gene end by 1 base; junction bases not matched to a gene: 3. CDR3 bases: TGCAGCGTTGAAGATGCGGGGGTGTCCTACAATGAGCAGTTCTTC. As protein: CSVEDAGVSYNEQFF.

The V gene is TRBV7-9, the J gene TRBJ2-3; D perhaps matches TRBD2 (5 bases). Germline V CDR1 and CDR2: SEHNR, FQNEAQ (reference sequence). Trimming stripped 0 bases from V and 0 bases from J, with 10 bases between. This CDR3 spans 16 amino acids. Here the CDR3 DNA reads TGTGCCAGCAGCTTAGCTAGCGCACCTAGCACAGATACGCAGTATTTT. Residues: CASSLASAPSTDTQYF. The full variable domain, in which reference TRBV7-9 and TRBJ2-3 provide the parts outside the CDR3, is DTGVSQNPRHKITKRGQNVTFRCDPISEHNRLYWYRQTLGQGPEFLTYFQNEAQLEKSRLLSDRFSAERPKGSFSTLEIQRTEQGDSAMYLCASSLASAPSTDTQYFGPGTRLTVL.

Concerning this clonotype itself: A single base separates this from a much larger clone, so it may be a read error. Lacking the conserved final phenylalanine or tryptophan, this CDR3 likely reflects a read error. The CDR3 sequence: CASSGIEETQYL. The CDR3 DNA reads TGTGCCAGCAGCGGAATAGAAGAGACCCAGTACCTC. This chain connects TRBV7-9 to TRBJ2-5; D gene ambiguous. CDR3 size: 12 residues. The V end was cut by 5 bases, the J end by 3 bases, with 7 bases between. Germline-derived CDR1 and CDR2 are SEHNR and FQNEAQ (reference sequence).

With regard to this clonotype: A much more abundant neighbour one base away suggests this may be a read error. The chain has TRBV7-9 and TRBJ2-3; 10 bases line up with TRBD1. In germline, CDR1 is SEHNR, CDR2 FQNEAQ (reference sequence). The length of the CDR3 is 15 residues. V shed 8 bases, J shed 5 bases, and the junction held 10 bases outside the gene matches. The CDR3 nucleotides are TGTGCCAGCGGCCGGGGACAGGGGAGCTTAGATACGCAGTATTTT. It translates to CASGRGQGSLDTQYF.

This clonotype was counted at least ten times. This chain joins TRBV13 and TRBJ1-5; a weak D match, TRBD1 (6 bases). CDR3 length equals 15 residues. Deletions cut 3 bases from V and 0 bases from J, with 9 bases between. Looked up from germline, CDR1 is PRHDT and CDR2 is FYEKMQ (reference sequence). The CDR3 spells CASSLRGDSNQPQHF. CDR3 DNA sequence: TGTGCCAGCAGCTTGAGGGGGGATAGCAATCAGCCCCAGCATTTT.

This clonotype was seen a few times. The V and J genes are TRBV6-5 and TRBJ1-4; 8 bases are a match to TRBD1. The CDR3 has 17 residues. In germline, CDR1 is MNHEY, CDR2 SVGAGI. The V segment lost 6 bases and the J segment 7 bases; nucleotides outside the gene matches: 16. The CDR3 DNA reads TGTGCCAGCAGCCAGAAACTTACCGGGACAGGCTTTGAAAAACTGTTTTTT. Translating gives CASSQKLTGTGFEKLFF.

Regarding this clonotype: This may come from a read error, since a much larger clone is one base off. The chain couples TRBV5-1 to TRBJ2-5; possibly TRBD2 for D (5 bases). This CDR3 comprises 13 residues. V lost 7 bases and J 4 bases, leaving 14 bases between the germline ends. The V gene's germline CDR1 is SGHRS and CDR2 YFSETQ. CDR3 sequence reads: CASAPGGGETQYF. In nucleotides, the CDR3 is TGCGCCAGCGCCCCCGGAGGAGGAGAGACCCAGTACTTC.

At least ten counts were recorded for this clonotype. The chain joins TRBV28 to TRBJ2-3; D ambiguous. This CDR3 contains 15 residues. Germline V gene sequence: CDR1 MDHEN, CDR2 SYDVKM. V was pared by 8 bases and J by 2 bases, with 17 bases between. The CDR3 DNA reads TGTGCCAGCTGTGCCTTCTCCCTTTCCACAGATACGCAGTATTTT. Encoded protein: CASCAFSLSTDTQYF.

This clonotype was seen many times. The gene calls are TRBV5-5 and TRBJ2-7; 9 bases are shared with TRBD1. Germline V gene lookup returns CDR1 SGHKS and CDR2 YYEKEE (reference sequence). J lost 4 bases, V lost 2 bases, and 4 bases had no gene match. CDR3 size: 14 residues. CDR3 nucleotides: TGTGCCAGCAGCTTCGCGGGACAGGGTTACGAGCAGTACTTC. It codes for CASSFAGQGYEQYF. Together with reference TRBV5-5 and TRBJ2-7, the CDR3 gives the full variable domain: DAGVTQSPTHLIKTRGQQVTLRCSPISGHKSVSWYQQVLGQGPQFIFQYYEKEERGRGNFPDRFSARQFPNYSSELNVNALLLGDSALYLCASSFAGQGYEQYFGPGTRLTVT.

This clonotype was found a few times. The chain recombines TRBV7-2 with TRBJ1-5, with 8 bases lining up with TRBD1. This CDR3 has 18 residues. V shed 3 bases, J shed 0 bases, and the junction held 10 bases outside the gene matches. Looked up from germline, CDR1 is SGHTA and CDR2 is FQGNSA. The CDR3 DNA sequence: TGTGCCAGCAGCTTCCGGGGGGACAGGTTATATAGCAATCAGCCCCAGCATTTT. It is translated as CASSFRGDRLYSNQPQHF.

This clonotype has a count of ten or more. The chain is built from TRBV6-2 or TRBV6-3 and TRBJ1-1; possible D gene TRBD1, 6 bases. The germline V and J ends were trimmed by 6 bases and 6 bases, with 14 bases remaining between them. This CDR3 contains 13 residues. The V gene's germline CDR1 is MNHEY and CDR2 SVGEGT. In DNA form, the CDR3 reads TGTGCCAGCAGCACAGGGTCGGCGGCTGAAGCTTTCTTT. Translated, it gives CASSTGSAAEAFF.